These 6 T cell receptor beta chains were sequenced from one sample in a study of blood T cells in healthy people across ages. A second PCR, run for roughly 7 to 12 cycles, used a sample-barcoded 5' primer plus a J-beta primer mix. TCRdb re-called the 5' RACE reads with MiXCR, one entry per CDR3 protein. This sample has some 1.7 million distinct CDR3 sequences, with 28% found just once. The specimen was blood. These receptors were taken from a woman aged 25 to 45 in good health.

In its sample, this clonotype was seen a few times. V usage is TRBV2 and J usage is TRBJ1-2, with 8 bases that match TRBD1. The germline V gene has CDR1 SNHLY and CDR2 FYNNEI. The CDR3 spans 14 residues. J lost 7 bases, V lost 4 bases, and 8 bases had no gene match. The CDR3 protein is CASSVGDRGLGYTF. CDR3 in DNA: TGTGCCAGCAGTGTGGGAGACAGGGGTCTTGGCTACACCTTC.

J is TRBJ2-7 and V is TRBV27; maybe TRBD1 (6 bases). V lost 5 bases and J lost 7, with 21 bases in between. The CDR3 covers 15 residues. Germline CDR1 MNHEY, CDR2 SMNVEV (reference sequence). The CDR3 DNA reads TGTGCCAGCAGTGCCCCCGGGACACCAGGTCGGGAGCAGTACTTC. Translating it yields CASSAPGTPGREQYF.

This clonotype has more than one count but fewer than ten. This chain joins TRBV20-1 and TRBJ2-3; 10 nucleotides match TRBD1. The CDR3 loop spans 16 amino acids. CDR1 and CDR2 (germline): DFQATT, SNEGSKA (reference sequence). The V segment lost 4 bases and the J segment 0 bases; nucleotides outside the gene matches: 7. The CDR3, as DNA: TGCAGTGCTACTGACAGGGGGCGATCTAGCACAGATACGCAGTATTTT. This sequence encodes CSATDRGRSSTDTQYF.

This clonotype has a count of ten or more. This chain uses TRBV12-3 or TRBV12-4 with TRBJ2-5; 14 nucleotides match TRBD2. The CDR3 spans 17 residues. V gave up 0 bases and J gave up 4 bases; unmatched junction bases: 4. The chain's CDR3 is CASSLATSGRVGETQYF. CDR3 bases: TGTGCCAGCAGTTTAGCGACTAGCGGGAGGGTCGGAGAGACCCAGTACTTC.

V is TRBV28 and J is TRBJ1-1, with a possible D match to TRBD1 (5 bases). Per the germline V gene, CDR1 is MDHEN and CDR2 is SYDVKM. The CDR3 consists of 14 residues. V was trimmed by 2 bases and J by 5 bases, leaving 12 bases between them. In nucleotides, the CDR3 is TGTGCCAGCAGTTTAAGCCCCCCAGGGACTGAAGCTTTCTTT. Its protein product is CASSLSPPGTEAFF.

V is TRBV20-1 and J is TRBJ2-3, with 15 positions matching TRBD2. This CDR3 has 17 amino acids. J was trimmed by 4 bases and V by 6 bases; bases with no gene match: 11. Looked up from germline, CDR1 is DFQATT and CDR2 is SNEGSKA (reference sequence). The DNA for the CDR3 is TGCAGTGCCATCGGGACTAGCGGGAGGTGGGCCCCAGATACGCAGTATTTT. As protein: CSAIGTSGRWAPDTQYF.